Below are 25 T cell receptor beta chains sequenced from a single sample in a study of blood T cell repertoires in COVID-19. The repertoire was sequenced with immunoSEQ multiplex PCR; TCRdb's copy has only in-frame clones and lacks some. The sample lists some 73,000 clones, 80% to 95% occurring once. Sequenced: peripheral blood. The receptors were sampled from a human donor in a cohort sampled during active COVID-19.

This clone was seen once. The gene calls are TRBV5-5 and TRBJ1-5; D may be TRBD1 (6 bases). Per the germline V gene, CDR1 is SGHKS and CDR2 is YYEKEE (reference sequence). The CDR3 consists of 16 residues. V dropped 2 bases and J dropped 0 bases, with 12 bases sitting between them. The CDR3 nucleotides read TGTGCCAGCAGCTTAGAGGGGGTATATAGCAATCAGCCCCAGCATTTT. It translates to CASSLEGVYSNQPQHF.

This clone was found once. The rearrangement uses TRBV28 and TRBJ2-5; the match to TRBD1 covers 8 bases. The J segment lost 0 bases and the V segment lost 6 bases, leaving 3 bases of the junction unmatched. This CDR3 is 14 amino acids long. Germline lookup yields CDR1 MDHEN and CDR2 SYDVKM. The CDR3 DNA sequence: TGTGCCAGCAGGGGGACAGGCCACCAAGAGACCCAGTACTTC. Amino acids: CASRGTGHQETQYF.

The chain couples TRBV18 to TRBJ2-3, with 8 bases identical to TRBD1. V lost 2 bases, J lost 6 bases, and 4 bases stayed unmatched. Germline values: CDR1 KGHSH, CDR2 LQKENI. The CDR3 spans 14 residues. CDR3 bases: TGTGCCAGCTCACCAGGACAGGGCGGGGATACGCAGTATTTT. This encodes CASSPGQGGDTQYF.

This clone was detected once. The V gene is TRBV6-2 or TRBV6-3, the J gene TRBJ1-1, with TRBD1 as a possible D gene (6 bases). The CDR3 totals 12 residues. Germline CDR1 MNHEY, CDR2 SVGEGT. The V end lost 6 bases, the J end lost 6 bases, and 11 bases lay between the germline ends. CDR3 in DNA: TGTGCCAGCAGCCCCTCAGGGGCTGAAGCTTTCTTT. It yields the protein CASSPSGAEAFF.

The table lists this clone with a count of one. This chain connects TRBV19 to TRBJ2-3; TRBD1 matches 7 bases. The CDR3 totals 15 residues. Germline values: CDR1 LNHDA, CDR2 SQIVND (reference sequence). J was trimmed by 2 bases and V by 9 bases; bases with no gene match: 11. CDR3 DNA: TGTGCCAGCACCGCGACAGGGATACCCACAGATACGCAGTATTTT. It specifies CASTATGIPTDTQYF.

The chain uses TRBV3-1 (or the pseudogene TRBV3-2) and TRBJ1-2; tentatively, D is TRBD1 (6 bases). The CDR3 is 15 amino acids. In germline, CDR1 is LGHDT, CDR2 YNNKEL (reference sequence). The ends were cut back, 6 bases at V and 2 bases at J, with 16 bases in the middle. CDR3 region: CASSPRQALNYGYTF. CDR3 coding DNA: TGTGCCAGCAGTCCCCGACAGGCTTTAAACTATGGCTACACCTTC.

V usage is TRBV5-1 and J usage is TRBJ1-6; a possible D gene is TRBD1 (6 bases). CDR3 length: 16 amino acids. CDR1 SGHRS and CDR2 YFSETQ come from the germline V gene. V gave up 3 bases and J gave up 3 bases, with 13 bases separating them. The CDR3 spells CASSSGVPYYNSPLHF. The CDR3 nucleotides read TGCGCCAGCAGCTCAGGGGTTCCCTACTATAATTCACCCCTCCACTTT.

The CDR3 protein is CASSRTGANTEAFF. The CDR3 DNA follows: TGTGCCAGCAGTAGGACAGGGGCGAACACTGAAGCTTTCTTT. This chain uses TRBV27 with TRBJ1-1; TRBD1 aligns across 9 bases. Trimming cost V 5 bases and J 1 base; bases outside gene matches: 2. CDR3 size: 14 residues. Germline assignment: CDR1 MNHEY and CDR2 SMNVEV (reference sequence).

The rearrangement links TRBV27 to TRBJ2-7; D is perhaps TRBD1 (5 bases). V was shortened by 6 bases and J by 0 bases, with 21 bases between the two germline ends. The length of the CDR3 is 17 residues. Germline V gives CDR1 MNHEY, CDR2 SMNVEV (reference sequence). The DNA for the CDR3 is TGTGCCAGCAGGACCCGCACAGGTTCGGGCCCCTCCTACGAGCAGTACTTC. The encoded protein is CASRTRTGSGPSYEQYF.

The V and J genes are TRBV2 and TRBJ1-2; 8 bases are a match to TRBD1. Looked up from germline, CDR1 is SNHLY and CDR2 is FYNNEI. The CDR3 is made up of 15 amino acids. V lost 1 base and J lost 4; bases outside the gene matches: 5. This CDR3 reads CASSEGQGRFYGYTF. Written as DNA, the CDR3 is TGTGCCAGCAGTGAAGGACAGGGGCGTTTCTATGGCTACACCTTC.

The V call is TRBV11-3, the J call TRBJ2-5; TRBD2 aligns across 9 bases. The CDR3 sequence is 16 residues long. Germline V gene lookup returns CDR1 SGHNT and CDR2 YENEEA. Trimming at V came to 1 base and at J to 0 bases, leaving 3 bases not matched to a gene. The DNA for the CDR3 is TGTGCCAGCAGCTTAGGAGTAGCGGGGGACCAAGAGACCCAGTACTTC. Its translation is CASSLGVAGDQETQYF.

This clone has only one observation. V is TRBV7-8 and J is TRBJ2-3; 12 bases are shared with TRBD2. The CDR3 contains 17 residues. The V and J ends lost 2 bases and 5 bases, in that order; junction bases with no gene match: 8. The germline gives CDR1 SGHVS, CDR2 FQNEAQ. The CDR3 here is CASSLKLAGGQGDTQYF. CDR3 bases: TGTGCCAGCAGCTTAAAACTAGCGGGGGGCCAGGGAGATACGCAGTATTTT.

The CDR3 spells CASRGAGTENSGANVLTF. CDR3 DNA sequence: TGTGCCAGCAGGGGTGCCGGGACAGAGAACTCTGGGGCCAACGTCCTGACTTTC. The chain carries TRBV9 and TRBJ2-6; TRBD1 agrees at 7 bases. The V gene's germline CDR1 is SGDLS and CDR2 YYNGEE. V shed 5 bases and J 0 bases; nucleotides not matched to a gene: 11. The CDR3 is 18 amino acids.

The CDR3 is CASSLTGTEAFF. As DNA, the CDR3 is TGCGCCAGCAGCTTAACAGGGACCGAAGCTTTCTTT. This chain connects TRBV5-1 to TRBJ1-1; weak D call: TRBD1 (6 bases). The CDR3 totals 12 residues. Deletions cut 2 bases from V and 8 bases from J, with 10 bases between. Germline V CDR1 and CDR2: SGHRS, YFSETQ.

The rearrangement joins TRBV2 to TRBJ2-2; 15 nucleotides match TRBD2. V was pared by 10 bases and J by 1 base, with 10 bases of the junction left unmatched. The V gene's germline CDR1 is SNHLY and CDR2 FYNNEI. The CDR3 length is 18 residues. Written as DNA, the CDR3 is TGTGCCACCTCTTGGACTAGCGGGGGGGAGTTGAACACCGGGGAGCTGTTTTTT. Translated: CATSWTSGGELNTGELFF.

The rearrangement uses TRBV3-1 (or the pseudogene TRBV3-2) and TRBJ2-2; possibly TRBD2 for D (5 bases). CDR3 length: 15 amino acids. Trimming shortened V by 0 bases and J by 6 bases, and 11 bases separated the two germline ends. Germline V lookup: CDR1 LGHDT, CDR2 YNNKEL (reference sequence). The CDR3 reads CASSQEPWGAGELFF. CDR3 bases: TGTGCCAGCAGCCAAGAACCTTGGGGAGCCGGGGAGCTGTTTTTT.

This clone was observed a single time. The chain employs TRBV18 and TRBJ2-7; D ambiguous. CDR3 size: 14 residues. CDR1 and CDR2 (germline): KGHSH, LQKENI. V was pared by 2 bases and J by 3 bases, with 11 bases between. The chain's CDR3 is CASSPSYRSYEQYF. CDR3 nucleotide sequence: TGTGCCAGCTCACCATCGTACAGAAGCTACGAGCAGTACTTC.

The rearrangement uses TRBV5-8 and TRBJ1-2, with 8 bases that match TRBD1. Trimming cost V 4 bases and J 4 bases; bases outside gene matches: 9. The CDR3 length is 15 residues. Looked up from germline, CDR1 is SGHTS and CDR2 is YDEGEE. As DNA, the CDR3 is TGTGCCAGCAGCGCCCTAGCGGGACAGGTCTATGGCTACACCTTC. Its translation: CASSALAGQVYGYTF.

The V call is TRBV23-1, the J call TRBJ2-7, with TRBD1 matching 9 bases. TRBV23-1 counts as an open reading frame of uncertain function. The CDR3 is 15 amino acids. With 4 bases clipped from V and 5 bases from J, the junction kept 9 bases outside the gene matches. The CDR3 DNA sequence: TGCGCCAGCAGTCGACTTACAGGGGGCGAGAACGAGCAGTACTTC. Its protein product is CASSRLTGGENEQYF.

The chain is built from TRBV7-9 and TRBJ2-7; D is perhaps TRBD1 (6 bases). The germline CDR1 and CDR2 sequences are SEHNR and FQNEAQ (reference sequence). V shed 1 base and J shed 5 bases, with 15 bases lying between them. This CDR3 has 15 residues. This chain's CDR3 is CASSLGAGVGNEQYF. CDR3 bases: TGTGCCAGCAGCTTAGGGGCAGGGGTAGGAAACGAGCAGTACTTC. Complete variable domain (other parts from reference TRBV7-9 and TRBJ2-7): DTGVSQNPRHKITKRGQNVTFRCDPISEHNRLYWYRQTLGQGPEFLTYFQNEAQLEKSRLLSDRFSAERPKGSFSTLEIQRTEQGDSAMYLCASSLGAGVGNEQYFGPGTRLTVT.

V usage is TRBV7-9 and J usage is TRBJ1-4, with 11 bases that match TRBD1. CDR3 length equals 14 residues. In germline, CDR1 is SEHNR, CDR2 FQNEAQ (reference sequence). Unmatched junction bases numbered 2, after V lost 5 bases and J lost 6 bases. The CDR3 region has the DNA TGTGCCAGCAGCCCGGGACAGGGGGATGAAAAACTGTTTTTT. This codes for CASSPGQGDEKLFF.

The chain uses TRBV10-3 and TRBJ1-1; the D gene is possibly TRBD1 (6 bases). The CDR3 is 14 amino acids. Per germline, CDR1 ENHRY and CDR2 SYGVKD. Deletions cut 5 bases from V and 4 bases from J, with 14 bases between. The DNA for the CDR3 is TGTGCCATCAGTAAAAGACAGGATGTCACTGAAGCTTTCTTT. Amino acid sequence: CAISKRQDVTEAFF.

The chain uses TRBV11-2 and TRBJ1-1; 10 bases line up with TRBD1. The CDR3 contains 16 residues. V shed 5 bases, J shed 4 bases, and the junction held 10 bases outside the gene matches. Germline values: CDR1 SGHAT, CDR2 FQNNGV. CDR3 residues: CASSDPGQGIRTEAFF. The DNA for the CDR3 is TGTGCCAGCAGCGACCCGGGACAGGGGATTCGCACTGAAGCTTTCTTT.

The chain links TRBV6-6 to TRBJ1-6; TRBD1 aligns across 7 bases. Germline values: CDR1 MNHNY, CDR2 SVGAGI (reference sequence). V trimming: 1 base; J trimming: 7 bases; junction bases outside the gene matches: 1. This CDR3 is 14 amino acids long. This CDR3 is CASSYLQGNSPLHF. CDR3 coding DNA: TGTGCCAGCAGTTACTTACAGGGGAATTCACCCCTCCACTTT.

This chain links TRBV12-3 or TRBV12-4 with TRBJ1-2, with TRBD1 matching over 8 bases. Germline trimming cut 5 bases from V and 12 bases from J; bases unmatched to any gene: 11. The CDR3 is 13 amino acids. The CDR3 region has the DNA TGTGCCAGCAGTCCCTCCCGGACAGGGCCCCACACCTTC. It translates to CASSPSRTGPHTF.